This T cell receptor beta chain was documented in a study of blood T cell repertoires in COVID-19. Study background: The United States, Italy and Spain provided the acute and convalescent COVID-19 samples. PBMCs, B-cell-depleted T cells, or T cells provided the cDNA or gDNA that made up the material.

In the authors' methods: Estimation of nucleated cell counts was performed using reference gene primer amplification. Method: immunoSEQ multiplex PCR; TCRdb's copy keeps in-frame clones and lacks some. Clonal size and the V and J genes are those of that table, whereas D and trimming came from the DNA. The sample includes under 250,000 clones, about 83% of them seen just once. V was clipped by 2 bases and J by 1 base; unmatched bases: 1. The CDR3 spans 16 residues. CDR1 and CDR2 from the germline V gene are LGHDT and YNNKEL (reference sequence). The table lists this clone with a few counts. Patients at the Seattle site were enrolled during active infection and followed longitudinally.

This TCR was sampled from a woman of 80 years or more with COVID-19, enrolled during active disease. Sequenced input: peripheral blood. The chain carries TRBV3-1 (or the pseudogene TRBV3-2) and TRBJ2-2, with 10 positions matching TRBD2. The CDR3 loop reads CASSQRTSGNTGELFF. DNA for the CDR3: TGTGCCAGCAGCCAACGGACTAGCGGGAACACCGGGGAGCTGTTTTTT.